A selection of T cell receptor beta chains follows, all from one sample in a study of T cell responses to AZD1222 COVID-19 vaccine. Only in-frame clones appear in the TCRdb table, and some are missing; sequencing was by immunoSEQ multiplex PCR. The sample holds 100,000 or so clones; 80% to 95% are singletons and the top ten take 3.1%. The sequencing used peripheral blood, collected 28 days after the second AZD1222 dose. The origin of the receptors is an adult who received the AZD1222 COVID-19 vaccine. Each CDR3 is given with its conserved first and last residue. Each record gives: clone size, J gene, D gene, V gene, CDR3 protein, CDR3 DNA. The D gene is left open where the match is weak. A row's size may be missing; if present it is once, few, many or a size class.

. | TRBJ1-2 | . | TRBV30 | CAWSVRGNGGYTF | TGTGCCTGGAGTGTCCGGGGAAATGGTGGCTACACCTTC
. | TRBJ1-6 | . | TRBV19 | CASSPRTVYSSPLHF | TGTGCCAGTAGCCCTCGGACAGTTTACAGTTCACCCCTCCACTTT
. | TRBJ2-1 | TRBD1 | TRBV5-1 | CASSLGQGGSIDNEQFF | TGCGCCAGCAGCCTCGGACAGGGGGGTTCCATCGACAATGAGCAGTTCTTC
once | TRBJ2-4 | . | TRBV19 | CASSPLRDHLGNIQYF | TGTGCCAGTAGTCCTCTCCGGGACCACCTGGGAAACATTCAGTACTTC
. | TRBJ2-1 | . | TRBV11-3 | CASSPGVYNEQFF | TGTGCCAGCAGCCCCGGGGTCTACAATGAGCAGTTCTTC
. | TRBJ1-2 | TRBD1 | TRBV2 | CATTRGLSGQGGSRFNYGYTF | TGTGCCACCACAAGGGGCTTAAGCGGACAGGGAGGTTCCCGTTTTAACTATGGCTACACCTTC
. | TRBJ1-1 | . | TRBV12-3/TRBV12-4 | CASSSRDNEAFF | TGTGCCAGCAGTTCCCGGGACAATGAAGCTTTCTTT
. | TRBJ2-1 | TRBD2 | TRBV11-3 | CASSLGASGGGNEQFF | TGTGCCAGCAGCTTAGGGGCTAGCGGGGGTGGGAATGAGCAGTTCTTC
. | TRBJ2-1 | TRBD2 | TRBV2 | CASSEEAGGDEQFF | TGTGCCAGCAGTGAGGAAGCGGGGGGGGATGAGCAGTTCTTC
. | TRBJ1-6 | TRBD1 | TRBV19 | CASSPGTGDGSPLHF | TGTGCCAGTAGCCCGGGGACAGGGGATGGATCACCCCTCCACTTT
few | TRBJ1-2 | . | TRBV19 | CASMQGPYGYTF | TGTGCCAGTATGCAGGGGCCCTATGGCTACACCTTC
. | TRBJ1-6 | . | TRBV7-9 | CASSLDTGNSPLHF | TGTGCCAGCAGCTTAGACACTGGTAATTCACCCCTCCACTTT
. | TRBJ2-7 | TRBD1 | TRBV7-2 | CASSRQGSVSEQYF | TGTGCCAGCAGCAGACAGGGATCTGTGAGCGAGCAGTACTTC
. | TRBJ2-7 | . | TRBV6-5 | CASSYSPAPPLNEQYF | TGTGCCAGCAGTTACTCCCCGGCCCCCCCTTTGAACGAGCAGTACTTC
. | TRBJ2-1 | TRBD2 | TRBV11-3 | CASSHPGGASYNEQFF | TGTGCCAGCAGCCATCCCGGGGGGGCCTCCTACAATGAGCAGTTCTTC
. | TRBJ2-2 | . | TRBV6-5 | CASSFGQSNTGELFF | TGTGCCAGCAGTTTCGGACAGTCGAACACCGGGGAGCTGTTTTTT